The subject of this entry is one TCR beta chain. Looked up from germline, CDR1 is MGHRA and CDR2 is YSYEKL. The CDR3 loop spans 17 amino acids. V trimming: 4 bases; J trimming: 4 bases; junction bases outside the gene matches: 12. The source of the sample is a study of blood T cell repertoires in COVID-19. Study information: In each case, the material was cDNA or gDNA derived from T cells, B-cell-depleted T cells, or PBMCs.

In the original workflow: By means of reference gene primer amplification, nucleated cell counts were estimated. The repertoire was sequenced with immunoSEQ multiplex PCR; TCRdb's copy has only in-frame clones and lacks some. The V and J calls and the clone size are those of that table, but D and trimming were determined from the DNA. The sample shows 270,000 or so clones, roughly 79% of them seen only once. The material sequenced was peripheral blood. The chain employs TRBV4-1 and TRBJ1-1, with 10 bases identical to TRBD1. This TCR was recovered from an older woman with active or convalescent COVID-19. The DNA for the CDR3 is TGCGCCAGCAGCCCCGCCCTGCTCCGGGACAGGGGCACTGAAGCTTTCTTT. It yields the protein CASSPALLRDRGTEAFF.